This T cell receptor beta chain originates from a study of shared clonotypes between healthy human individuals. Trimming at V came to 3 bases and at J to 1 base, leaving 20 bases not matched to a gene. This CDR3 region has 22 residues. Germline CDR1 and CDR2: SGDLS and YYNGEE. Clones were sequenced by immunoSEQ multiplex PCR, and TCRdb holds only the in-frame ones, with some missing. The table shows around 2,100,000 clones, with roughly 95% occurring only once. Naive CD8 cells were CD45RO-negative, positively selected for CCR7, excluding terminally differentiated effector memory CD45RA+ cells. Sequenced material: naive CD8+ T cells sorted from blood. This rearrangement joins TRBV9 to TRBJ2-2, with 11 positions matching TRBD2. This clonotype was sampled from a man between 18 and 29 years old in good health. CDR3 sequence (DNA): TGTGCCAGCAGCGCAGGGGTGAAGACTAGCGGGGCAATACGTCTGAACACCGGGGAGCTGTTTTTT. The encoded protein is CASSAGVKTSGAIRLNTGELFF.